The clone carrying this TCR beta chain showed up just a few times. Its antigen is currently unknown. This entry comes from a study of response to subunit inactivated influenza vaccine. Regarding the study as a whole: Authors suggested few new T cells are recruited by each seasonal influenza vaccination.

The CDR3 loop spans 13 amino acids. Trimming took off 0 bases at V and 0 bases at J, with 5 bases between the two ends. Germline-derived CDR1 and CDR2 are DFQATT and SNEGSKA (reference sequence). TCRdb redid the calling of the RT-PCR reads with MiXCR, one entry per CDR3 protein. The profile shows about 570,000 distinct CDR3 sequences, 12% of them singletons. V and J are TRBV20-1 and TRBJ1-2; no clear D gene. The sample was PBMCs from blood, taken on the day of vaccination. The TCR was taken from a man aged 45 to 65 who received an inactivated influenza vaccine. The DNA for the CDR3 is TGCAGTGCTAGAGAAACGTCTAACTATGGCTACACCTTC. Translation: CSARETSNYGYTF.